Listed below are T cell receptor beta chains from one sample, sequenced in a study of control samples from healthy donors and cancer patients. Profiled with immunoSEQ multiplex PCR; TCRdb holds only in-frame clones, not every one. The profile covers about 14,000 clones, with approximately 77% appearing a single time and roughly 18% taken by the ten largest. The sequencing sample was made of formalin-fixed, paraffin-embedded tissue. These receptors all come from a female donor with lung cancer. Each CDR3 is given with its conserved first and last residue. Each record gives: J gene, D gene, V gene, clone size, CDR3 protein, CDR3 DNA. A D gene is named only where the DNA matches it firmly. Size tells how often a clone was seen (once, few, many) or the class of an expanded clone, and some rows leave it out.

TRBJ2-1 TRBD1 TRBV2 . CASDGQGALEGEQFF TGTGCCAGCGACGGACAGGGGGCTTTGGAGGGTGAGCAGTTCTTC
TRBJ2-3 . TRBV6-2/TRBV6-3 . CASSPPGLPDTQYF TGTGCCAGCAGTCCCCCTGGACTGCCAGATACGCAGTATTTT
TRBJ2-1 TRBD1 TRBV7-2 . CASSLGGQGAGEQFF TGTGCCAGCAGCTTAGGGGGACAGGGGGCAGGAGAGCAGTTCTTC
TRBJ2-5 TRBD2 TRBV7-9 . CASSLGVAGGPIGETQYF TGTGCCAGCAGCTTAGGCGTAGCGGGAGGGCCAATAGGAGAGACCCAGTACTTC
TRBJ2-5 . TRBV2 once CASSGQETQYF TGTGCCAGCAGTGGTCAAGAGACCCAGTACTTC
TRBJ1-5 . TRBV4-1 . CASSQDGSQNQPQHF TGCGCCAGCAGCCAAGACGGGTCGCAGAATCAGCCCCAGCATTTT
TRBJ1-1 . TRBV19 . CASSYLQGNTEAFF TGTGCCAGTTCCTACCTTCAGGGGAACACTGAAGCTTTCTTT
TRBJ2-3 TRBD2 TRBV19 . CATRTSGGLDTQYF TGTGCCACTCGGACTAGCGGGGGATTGGATACGCAGTATTTT
TRBJ2-7 . TRBV5-1 . CASSSGQQHEQYF TGCGCCAGCAGCTCTGGACAGCAACACGAGCAGTACTTT
TRBJ1-1 TRBD1 TRBV4-1 . CASSPQVRDRAFF TGCGCCAGCAGCCCTCAGGTTCGGGACAGAGCTTTCTTT
TRBJ2-7 TRBD2 TRBV4-2 . CASSQRLAGAYEQYF TGTGCCAGCAGCCAGAGACTAGCGGGAGCCTACGAGCAGTACTTC
TRBJ2-6 TRBD2 TRBV5-5 few CASSLLAGGAPGANVLTF TGTGCCAGCAGCTTGCTTGCGGGAGGGGCCCCTGGGGCCAACGTCCTGACTTTC
TRBJ2-2 . TRBV6-6 few CASSYSNGELFF TGTGCCAGCAGTTACTCGAACGGGGAGCTGTTTTTT